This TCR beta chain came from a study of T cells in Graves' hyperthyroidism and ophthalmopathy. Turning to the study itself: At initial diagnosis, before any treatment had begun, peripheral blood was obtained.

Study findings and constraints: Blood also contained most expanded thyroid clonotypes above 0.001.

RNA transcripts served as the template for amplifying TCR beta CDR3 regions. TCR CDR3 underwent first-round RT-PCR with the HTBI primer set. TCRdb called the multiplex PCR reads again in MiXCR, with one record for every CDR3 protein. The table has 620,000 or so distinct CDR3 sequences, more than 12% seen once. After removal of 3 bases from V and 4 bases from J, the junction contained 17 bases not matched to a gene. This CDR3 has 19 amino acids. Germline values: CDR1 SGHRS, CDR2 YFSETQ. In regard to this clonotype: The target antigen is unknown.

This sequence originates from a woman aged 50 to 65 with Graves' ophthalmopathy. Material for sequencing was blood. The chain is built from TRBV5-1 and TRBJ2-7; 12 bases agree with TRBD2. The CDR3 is CASSYPGQQTSGSTYEQYF. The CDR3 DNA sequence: TGCGCCAGCAGCTATCCGGGACAGCAGACTAGCGGGAGTACGTACGAGCAGTACTTC.